This T cell receptor (beta chain) was recorded in a study of regulatory T cells in long-lasting Graves disease. Time point of the sample: newly diagnosed GD, antithyroid drugs for less than 3 months. The TCR library used RNA extracted from PBMCs. This clonotype was observed many times. With iRepertoire HTBI primers and Arm-PCR of CDR3 regions, TCR beta libraries were built. MiXCR, run by TCRdb on the multiplex PCR reads, gives a single entry per CDR3 protein. The table has 350,000 to 500,000 distinct CDR3 sequences, approximately 14% seen once. These same records also appear under a second study, on T cells in Graves' hyperthyroidism and ophthalmopathy. According to that study: Most clonotypes expanded in the thyroid (above 0.001) were also present in blood.

The source was peripheral blood mononuclear cells (PBMCs), collected at new diagnosis, from a patient treated with antithyroid drugs. The origin of this receptor is a woman aged 45-65 years with Graves disease.

CDR3 in DNA: TGTGCCAGCAAACCGGGGGGGGCTGGCTACACCTTC. This translates into CASKPGGAGYTF. V gene TRBV2 combines with J gene TRBJ1-2; a possible D gene is TRBD1 (6 bases). The CDR3 spans 12 residues. Germline V gene lookup returns CDR1 SNHLY and CDR2 FYNNEI. Trimming removed 7 bases from V and 7 bases from J, with 13 bases in between. Full variable domain (outside the CDR3, taken from reference TRBV2 and TRBJ1-2): EPEVTQTPSHQVTQMGQEVILRCVPISNHLYFYWYRQILGQKVEFLVSFYNNEISEKSEIFDDQFSVERPDGSNFTLKIRSTKLEDSAMYFCASKPGGAGYTFGSGTRLTVV.